Listed below are T cell receptor beta chains from one sample, sequenced in a study of OX40 agonist ivuxolimab in advanced cancers. Sequencing used immunoSEQ multiplex PCR; TCRdb keeps in-frame clones, though not all of them. The repertoire holds around 92,000 clones, 84% seen once, with under 3.5% in the top ten. Sample: CD4+ or CD8+ T cells sorted from blood, taken in a trial of the OX40 agonist ivuxolimab. These receptors were obtained from an adult with an advanced solid tumor such as melanoma, head and neck, liver or kidney cancer. Each CDR3 is given with its conserved first and last residue. The D gene is left open where the match is weak. Size tells how often a clone was seen (once, few, many) or the class of an expanded clone, and some rows leave it out.

D: TRBD2; V: TRBV7-6; J: TRBJ2-7; size: .; CDR3: CASSLHGGEYEQYF
D: .; V: TRBV28; J: TRBJ1-2; size: .; CDR3: CASRVIGLGYTF
D: .; V: TRBV4-3; J: TRBJ2-1; size: .; CDR3: CASSQRGGTDSSYNEQFF
D: TRBD1; V: TRBV2; J: TRBJ1-5; size: once; CDR3: CASSPTGTSQPQHF
D: .; V: TRBV15; J: TRBJ1-1; size: .; CDR3: CATSSPGTRGLNTEAFF
D: .; V: TRBV11-1; J: TRBJ2-5; size: .; CDR3: CASSLGSGVETQYF
D: .; V: TRBV7-9; J: TRBJ2-5; size: .; CDR3: CASSLALEGGLETQYF
D: .; V: TRBV6-5; J: TRBJ2-1; size: .; CDR3: CASSKYRANEQFF
D: .; V: TRBV18; J: TRBJ1-1; size: once; CDR3: CASSPRQVNTEAFF
D: TRBD1; V: TRBV2; J: TRBJ1-1; size: .; CDR3: CASSKQGLHMNTEAFF
D: .; V: TRBV20-1; J: TRBJ1-4; size: .; CDR3: CSAPKTEKLFF
D: .; V: TRBV30; J: TRBJ2-6; size: .; CDR3: CAWSGSGANVLTF
D: .; V: TRBV7-2; J: TRBJ1-4; size: .; CDR3: CASSPPPGVGSNEKLFF
D: .; V: TRBV19; J: TRBJ2-3; size: .; CDR3: CASTPNPPGNLGWDTQYF
D: TRBD1; V: TRBV5-1; J: TRBJ1-5; size: .; CDR3: CASSPGGNQPQHF
D: TRBD1; V: TRBV11-3; J: TRBJ2-5; size: .; CDR3: CASSSRQGSEETQYF
D: .; V: TRBV25-1; J: TRBJ2-4; size: .; CDR3: CASSVPGGTNIQYF
D: .; V: TRBV10-3; J: TRBJ1-1; size: .; CDR3: CAISDVGGASTEAFF
D: .; V: TRBV19; J: TRBJ1-1; size: few; CDR3: CASSMTQYTEAFF
D: .; V: TRBV5-8; J: TRBJ1-5; size: few; CDR3: CASSSLPGSNQPQHF
D: .; V: TRBV27; J: TRBJ1-3; size: .; CDR3: CASSPQRTGDDTIYF
D: .; V: TRBV4-3; J: TRBJ1-1; size: few; CDR3: CASSQVGRRAFF
D: TRBD1; V: TRBV10-3; J: TRBJ1-2; size: few; CDR3: CAISERQGEWGYTF
D: TRBD2; V: TRBV7-9; J: TRBJ2-3; size: .; CDR3: CASSAPGGGALGTDTQYF
D: .; V: TRBV5-1; J: TRBJ1-1; size: .; CDR3: CASSLRGSDTEAFF
D: .; V: TRBV5-1; J: TRBJ2-7; size: .; CDR3: CASSLRRDYEQYF
D: .; V: TRBV4-3; J: TRBJ1-3; size: .; CDR3: CASSQEPGSGNTIYF
D: .; V: TRBV15; J: TRBJ2-5; size: .; CDR3: CATSRGGPQETQYF
D: TRBD1; V: TRBV6-6; J: TRBJ1-2; size: .; CDR3: CASSYSRTGDGYTF
D: .; V: TRBV7-2; J: TRBJ2-1; size: .; CDR3: CASSLGVNRPEQFF
D: .; V: TRBV6-6; J: TRBJ1-1; size: .; CDR3: CASSSQLNTEAFF